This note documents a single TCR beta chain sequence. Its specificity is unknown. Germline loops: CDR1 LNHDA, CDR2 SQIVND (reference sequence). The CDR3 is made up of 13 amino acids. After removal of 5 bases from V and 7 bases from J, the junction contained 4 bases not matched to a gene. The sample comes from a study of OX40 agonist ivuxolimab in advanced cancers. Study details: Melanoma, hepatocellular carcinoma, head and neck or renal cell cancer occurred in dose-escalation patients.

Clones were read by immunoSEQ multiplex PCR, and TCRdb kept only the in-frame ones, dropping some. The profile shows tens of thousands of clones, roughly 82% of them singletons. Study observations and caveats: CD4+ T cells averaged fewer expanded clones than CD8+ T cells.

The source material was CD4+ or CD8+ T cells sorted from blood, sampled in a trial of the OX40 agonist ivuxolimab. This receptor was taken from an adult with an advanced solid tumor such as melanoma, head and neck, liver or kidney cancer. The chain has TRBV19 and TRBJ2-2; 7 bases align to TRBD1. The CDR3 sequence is CASSGTAGGELFF. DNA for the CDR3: TGTGCCAGTAGTGGGACAGCTGGCGGGGAGCTGTTTTTT.